Listed here are 11 T cell receptor beta chains from one sample, sequenced in a study of response to subunit inactivated influenza vaccine (dated by TCRdb to 2016 to 2019). Libraries were made using RT-PCR. The data were produced on an Illumina HiSeq 2500. TCRdb reworked the public reads: Q25 trimming with fastp, MiXCR clone assembly, productive beta chains retained. Every CDR3 protein is listed once, alongside the most common genes and DNA of its rows. Within this sample are 280,000 or so distinct CDR3 sequences, with roughly a fifth of them counted one time only. The ten largest clones capture 10% to 13% of the sample. This specimen consisted of PBMCs from blood, obtained 21 months after vaccination. Receptors originate from a man in his fifties or sixties who received an inactivated influenza vaccine. Donor details come from another sample of the same person, matched by shared clones.

The sample holds many counts of this clonotype. The rearrangement links TRBV12-3 or TRBV12-4 to TRBJ1-1, with TRBD1 matching over 8 bases. V was clipped by 6 bases and J by 1 base; unmatched bases: 4. This CDR3 has 14 amino acids. The CDR3 region is CASSRQGPNTEAFF. The CDR3 region has the DNA TGTGCCAGCAGCCGACAGGGGCCGAACACTGAAGCTTTCTTT.

This clonotype was counted between two and nine times. The CDR3 loop is CATSKLRSGLETQYF. In nucleotides, the CDR3 is TGTGCCACCAGCAAATTACGGTCAGGATTGGAGACCCAGTACTTC. This chain links TRBV15 with TRBJ2-5; D not certain. Trimming took 4 bases from V and 5 from J, leaving 17 bases between them. The CDR3 covers 15 residues. Germline V gene sequence: CDR1 LNHNV, CDR2 YYDKDF (reference sequence).

At least ten counts were recorded for this clonotype. The junction and the germline gene differ at one end; a read error may be behind it. The chain links TRBV30 to TRBJ1-1, with TRBD1 as a possible D gene (5 bases). CDR1 is GTSNPN, CDR2 SVGIG, per germline (reference sequence). This CDR3 has 12 residues. The CDR3 coding sequence is TGTGCCTGGAGTGTTCAGGGTCCGACTAGGCGCTTT. Protein sequence: CAWSVQGPTRRF.

This clonotype was seen at least ten times. The chain is built from TRBV6-1 and TRBJ1-2; D is ambiguous. The CDR3 loop spans 12 amino acids. V was shortened by 6 bases and J by 6 bases, with 11 bases between the two germline ends. CDR1 MNHNS and CDR2 SASEGT come from the germline V gene. The CDR3 DNA reads as TGTGCCAGCAGGAGGGCAGTAGATGGCTACACCTTC. As protein: CASRRAVDGYTF.

This chain connects TRBV14 to TRBJ1-2, with D perhaps matching TRBD1 (5 bases). Germline V CDR1 and CDR2: SGHDN, FVKESK. Trimming cost V 0 bases and J 3 bases, with 14 bases left between them. This CDR3 has 16 residues. CDR3 DNA: TGTGCCAGCAGCCAAGATAAAGGGACGGGGGACTATGGCTACACCTTC. It specifies CASSQDKGTGDYGYTF.

The rearrangement links TRBV7-9 to TRBJ1-6; D gene unclear. V lost 5 bases to trimming and J lost 12 bases, with 23 bases between them. This CDR3 has 16 amino acids. Germline CDR1 and CDR2: SEHNR and FQNEAQ (reference sequence). The CDR3 coding sequence is TGTGCCAGCAGCCAGGATGTCGGAACCAATAACTTACCCCTCCACTTT. This gives the protein CASSQDVGTNNLPLHF.

There are a few counts of this clonotype. The V gene is TRBV29-1, the J gene TRBJ1-1; D not certain. Germline V gives CDR1 SQVTM, CDR2 ANQGSEA. V lost 7 bases to trimming and J lost 0 bases, with 12 bases between them. CDR3 length: 13 residues. The CDR3 region has the DNA TGCAGCGGGGCGACGGAAATGAACACTGAAGCTTTCTTT. It encodes CSGATEMNTEAFF.

This rearrangement joins TRBV5-1 to TRBJ1-2; D is uncertain. CDR1 and CDR2 (germline): SGHRS, YFSETQ. The CDR3 is made up of 14 amino acids. V gave up 0 bases and J gave up 4 bases, with 10 bases separating them. CDR3 DNA: TGCGCCAGCAGCTTGGCGGACGGCCCCTATGGCTACACCTTC. It codes for CASSLADGPYGYTF.

In DNA, the CDR3 is TGCAGTGCTAGAATGGATAGCAATCAGCCCCAGCATTTT. Translating it yields CSARMDSNQPQHF. V and J are TRBV20-1 and TRBJ1-5; no clear D. Trimming stripped 2 bases from V and 0 bases from J, with 5 bases between. Germline V lookup: CDR1 DFQATT, CDR2 SNEGSKA (reference sequence). This CDR3 has 13 amino acids.

In this sample, this clonotype turned up a few times. The gene calls are TRBV4-1 and TRBJ2-1; 8 bases map to TRBD2. The CDR3 spans 16 residues. The junction had 8 bases not matched to a gene; V was cut back by 0 bases and J by 7 bases. Germline CDR1 reads MGHRA; CDR2 reads YSYEKL. CDR3 sequence (DNA): TGCGCCAGCAGCCAAGATCGAACGCTAGCGGGTAATGAGCAGTTCTTC. Amino acid sequence: CASSQDRTLAGNEQFF.

The chain employs TRBV9 and TRBJ2-7; no clear D. The V gene's germline CDR1 is SGDLS and CDR2 YYNGEE. There are 17 residues in the CDR3. With 2 bases removed from V and 0 bases from J, the gap between germline ends came to 18 bases. The CDR3 nucleotides are TGTGCCAGCAGCGTCGGTCCCCAACTTAGGAGCTCCTACGAGCAGTACTTC. Translating gives CASSVGPQLRSSYEQYF.